What follows are 8 T cell receptor beta chains derived from one specimen sequenced in a study of cytomegalovirus exposure and HLA in healthy donors. The study ran its PCR with 60 Vbeta and 13 Jbeta primers. TCRdb's copy holds only in-frame clones and misses some; the assay was immunoSEQ multiplex PCR. The sample has 130,000 or so clones; roughly 89% are singletons. Sequences were obtained from PBMCs. The receptors derive from a woman in her twenties or thirties in good health and CMV-seronegative.

The chain joins TRBV18 to TRBJ2-1; 14 bases align to TRBD2. Germline V gives CDR1 KGHSH, CDR2 LQKENI. Trimming at V came to 2 bases and at J to 6 bases, leaving 3 bases not matched to a gene. This CDR3 is 16 amino acids long. The CDR3 is CASSPRLAGGINEQFF. The CDR3 coding sequence is TGTGCCAGCTCACCAAGACTAGCGGGAGGGATCAATGAGCAGTTCTTC.

V usage is TRBV4-1 and J usage is TRBJ2-7, with 11 bases that match TRBD2. CDR1 is MGHRA, CDR2 YSYEKL, per germline. J lost 4 bases, V lost 0 bases, and 5 bases had no gene match. The CDR3 runs to 16 residues. This chain's CDR3 is CASSQDETSGVYEQYF. CDR3 DNA: TGCGCCAGCAGCCAAGATGAGACTAGCGGGGTTTACGAGCAGTACTTC.

The chain combines TRBV5-8 with TRBJ2-2; D is unclear. V was trimmed by 5 bases and J by 4 bases, leaving 12 bases between them. Germline lookup yields CDR1 SGHTS and CDR2 YDEGEE. This CDR3 spans 14 amino acids. In DNA form, the CDR3 reads TGTGCCAGCAGGACTCGACTTATCACCGGGGAGCTGTTTTTT. Its protein is CASRTRLITGELFF.

CDR3: CASSLLPRQTSNQPQHF. The CDR3 region has the DNA TGTGCCAGCAGCTTACTCCCGAGACAGACTAGCAATCAGCCCCAGCATTTT. The chain links TRBV7-2 to TRBJ1-5, with D possibly being TRBD1 (5 bases). V was shortened by 2 bases and J by 0 bases, with 14 bases between the two germline ends. The CDR3 is made up of 17 amino acids. Germline V gene lookup returns CDR1 SGHTA and CDR2 FQGNSA.

J is TRBJ1-2 and V is TRBV5-1; 7 bases fit TRBD1. The CDR3 extends over 17 amino acids. Germline lookup yields CDR1 SGHRS and CDR2 YFSETQ. The J segment lost 2 bases and the V segment lost 3 bases, leaving 13 bases of the junction unmatched. This CDR3 is CASSSARRQGPNYGYTF. CDR3 bases: TGCGCCAGCAGCTCCGCCCGACGACAGGGACCAAACTATGGCTACACCTTC. Together with reference TRBV5-1 and TRBJ1-2, the CDR3 gives the full variable domain: KAGVTQTPRYLIKTRGQQVTLSCSPISGHRSVSWYQQTPGQGLQFLFEYFSETQRNKGNFPGRFSGRQFSNSRSEMNVSTLELGDSALYLCASSSARRQGPNYGYTFGSGTRLTVV.

The gene calls are TRBV5-4 and TRBJ2-7, with 7 bases lining up with TRBD1. The CDR3 covers 14 residues. Germline V gene sequence: CDR1 SGHNT, CDR2 YYREEE (reference sequence). V trimming: 0 bases; J trimming: 4 bases; junction bases outside the gene matches: 4. The CDR3 spells CASSLDRGLYEQYF. As DNA, the CDR3 is TGTGCCAGCAGCTTGGACAGGGGTTTGTACGAGCAGTACTTC.

This clone was detected ten times or more. This chain joins TRBV4-2 and TRBJ2-1, with 10 bases that match TRBD2. The CDR3 consists of 16 residues. Germline loops: CDR1 LGHNA, CDR2 YNFKEQ. With V trimmed by 4 bases and J by 5 bases, 8 bases remained unmatched. CDR3 amino acids: CASSPLLAGEDNEQFF. CDR3 nucleotide sequence: TGTGCCAGCAGCCCCCTGCTAGCGGGGGAAGACAATGAGCAGTTCTTC.

This chain links TRBV28 with TRBJ1-2; D is unclear. CDR1 is MDHEN and CDR2 is SYDVKM in the germline V gene. The V end was cut by 5 bases, the J end by 0 bases, with 10 bases between. The CDR3 has 14 amino acids. As DNA, the CDR3 is TGTGCCAGCAGTGCCGACTCGGCTAACTATGGCTACACCTTC. Its protein is CASSADSANYGYTF.